These 22 T cell receptor beta chains share one sample of origin, sequenced in a study of blood T cell repertoires in COVID-19. Sequencing was performed with immunoSEQ multiplex PCR; in TCRdb, only in-frame clones are kept and a portion is missing. Of about 55,000 clones in the sample, about 91% were seen once. The sequencing input was peripheral blood. The receptor set was obtained from a man aged 35 to 55 with COVID-19, enrolled during active disease.

This chain joins TRBV21-1 and TRBJ2-5; TRBD2, the table's D call, was not compared with the DNA. TRBV21-1 is deemed a pseudogene. CDR3 length: 14 amino acids. In DNA form, the CDR3 reads TGTGCCAGCACCCCGGGACTAGCGGGAGAGACCCAGTACTTC. Protein: CASTPGLAGETQYF.

The rearrangement links TRBV6-1 to TRBJ2-5; 10 bases are a match to TRBD1. This CDR3 is 17 amino acids long. J gave up 5 bases and V 4 bases, and 13 bases lay outside the gene matches. The germline V gene has CDR1 MNHNS and CDR2 SASEGT. In DNA form, the CDR3 reads TGTGCCAGCAGTGGGCAGGGGGGACAGGGGTGGAAGGAGACCCAGTACTTC. Amino acids: CASSGQGGQGWKETQYF.

This clone was seen only once. The rearrangement links TRBV7-9 to TRBJ2-6; tentative D call: TRBD2 (6 bases). Germline V gene lookup returns CDR1 SEHNR and CDR2 FQNEAQ (reference sequence). CDR3 length equals 18 residues. Trimming shortened V by 6 bases and J by 0 bases, and 18 bases separated the two germline ends. Written as DNA, the CDR3 is TGTGCCAGCAGTCCATCCCCGGGACTGTCCTCTGGGGCCAACGTCCTGACTTTC. Translation: CASSPSPGLSSGANVLTF.

The genes are TRBV18 and TRBJ1-5; D remains unclear. Trimming took off 3 bases at V and 4 bases at J, with 7 bases between the two ends. There are 13 residues in the CDR3. The germline gives CDR1 KGHSH, CDR2 LQKENI. CDR3 protein: CASSPEPNQPQHF. CDR3 DNA: TGTGCCAGCTCACCCGAGCCGAATCAGCCCCAGCATTTT.

The chain couples TRBV6-1 to TRBJ2-5; 11 bases map to TRBD2. Germline lookup yields CDR1 MNHNS and CDR2 SASEGT. The CDR3 is made up of 18 amino acids. With V trimmed by 1 base and J by 5 bases, 12 bases remained unmatched. The CDR3 sequence is CASSEEFVLAGGRETQYF. CDR3 nucleotide sequence: TGTGCCAGCAGTGAAGAGTTCGTGCTAGCGGGAGGACGGGAGACCCAGTACTTC.

The V and J genes are TRBV10-1 and TRBJ2-2, with D possibly TRBD1 on 5 matching bases. The germline V gene has CDR1 WNHNN and CDR2 SYGVQD (reference sequence). The CDR3 runs 13 residues. Deletions cut 6 bases from V and 1 base from J, with 6 bases between. The CDR3 protein is CASRGENTGELFF. The CDR3 DNA is TGCGCCAGCAGAGGGGAGAACACCGGGGAGCTGTTTTTT.

The J gene is TRBJ1-5, the V gene TRBV27; no clear D gene. This CDR3 comprises 14 residues. Looked up from germline, CDR1 is MNHEY and CDR2 is SMNVEV (reference sequence). Trimming pared 5 bases from V and 1 base from J, leaving 9 bases between. The CDR3 loop is CASSARGSNQPQHF. The CDR3 region has the DNA TGTGCCAGCAGTGCACGAGGAAGCAATCAGCCCCAGCATTTT.

The rearrangement uses TRBV5-8 and TRBJ1-6; TRBD1 matches 8 bases. The CDR3 extends over 14 amino acids. Per germline, CDR1 SGHTS and CDR2 YDEGEE. The ends lost 2 bases at V and 8 bases at J; junction bases unmatched: 3. CDR3 amino acids: CASSFRGPDSPLHF. CDR3 in DNA: TGTGCCAGCAGCTTCAGGGGGCCAGATTCACCCCTCCACTTT.

A few counts support this clone. This chain joins TRBV4-1 and TRBJ2-1, with D possibly TRBD2 on 5 matching bases. The CDR3 totals 13 residues. Between the trimmed V and J ends, which lost 0 bases and 7 bases, there was a span of 7 bases. The germline V gene encodes CDR1 MGHRA and CDR2 YSYEKL. CDR3 sequence reads: CASSQDPGNEQFF. The CDR3 nucleotides read TGCGCCAGCAGCCAAGATCCGGGAAATGAGCAGTTCTTC.

The chain joins TRBV29-1 to TRBJ2-4, with TRBD1 identical over 8 bases. Germline CDR1 reads SQVTM; CDR2 reads ANQGSEA. V shed 1 base, J shed 6 bases, and the junction held 5 bases outside the gene matches. The CDR3 is 14 residues long. The CDR3 is CSVEAGGRGNIQYF. CDR3 coding DNA: TGCAGCGTTGAAGCAGGGGGCCGCGGAAACATTCAGTACTTC.

The rearrangement joins TRBV9 to TRBJ2-1; 8 bases are shared with TRBD1. Unmatched junction bases numbered 4, after V lost 0 bases and J lost 8 bases. CDR1 is SGDLS and CDR2 is YYNGEE in the germline V gene. The CDR3 has 14 amino acids. This CDR3 reads CASSVGTGGYEQFF. For the CDR3, the DNA is TGTGCCAGCAGCGTAGGTACAGGGGGGTATGAGCAGTTCTTC. Full variable domain (missing parts from reference TRBV9 and TRBJ2-1): DSGVTQTPKHLITATGQRVTLRCSPRSGDLSVYWYQQSLDQGLQFLIQYYNGEERAKGNILERFSAQQFPDLHSELNLSSLELGDSALYFCASSVGTGGYEQFFGPGTRLTVL.

The gene calls are TRBV9 and TRBJ1-6; D perhaps matches TRBD1 (6 bases). CDR3 length: 16 amino acids. Germline V lookup: CDR1 SGDLS, CDR2 YYNGEE. The V end was cut by 4 bases, the J end by 7 bases, with 18 bases between. The CDR3 DNA is TGTGCCAGCAGCACCGGGGCGGGGGGCCAGAATTCACCCCTCCACTTT. This encodes CASSTGAGGQNSPLHF. Full variable domain (remainder filled in from reference TRBV9 and TRBJ1-6): DSGVTQTPKHLITATGQRVTLRCSPRSGDLSVYWYQQSLDQGLQFLIQYYNGEERAKGNILERFSAQQFPDLHSELNLSSLELGDSALYFCASSTGAGGQNSPLHFGNGTRLTVT.

This chain uses TRBV19 with TRBJ2-2; 10 bases are a match to TRBD1. V lost 6 bases, J lost 8 bases, and 6 bases stayed unmatched. This CDR3 comprises 14 residues. Looked up from germline, CDR1 is LNHDA and CDR2 is SQIVND (reference sequence). DNA for the CDR3: TGTGCCAGTAGGGGACAGGGGAGTTGGGGGGAGCTGTTTTTT. Its protein is CASRGQGSWGELFF.

This clone qualifies as medium-sized. The rearrangement joins TRBV28 to TRBJ2-7; unclear D gene. V dropped 4 bases and J dropped 0 bases, with 4 bases sitting between them. The CDR3 has 12 amino acids. Germline assignment: CDR1 MDHEN and CDR2 SYDVKM. Here the CDR3 reads CASSSSSYEQYF. The CDR3 DNA sequence: TGTGCCAGCAGTTCCAGCTCCTACGAGCAGTACTTC.

This clone was counted between two and nine times. J is TRBJ2-6 and V is TRBV2, with D hard to call. The V gene's germline CDR1 is SNHLY and CDR2 FYNNEI. V dropped 3 bases and J dropped 0 bases, with 6 bases sitting between them. The CDR3 extends over 15 amino acids. The CDR3 is CASSDWSSGANVLTF. The CDR3 DNA sequence: TGTGCCAGCAGTGACTGGAGCTCTGGGGCCAACGTCCTGACTTTC.

The chain uses TRBV5-6 and TRBJ2-4; 8 bases match TRBD1. This CDR3 has 15 amino acids. Germline lookup yields CDR1 SGHDT and CDR2 YYEEEE. The V gene end was trimmed by 3 bases and the J gene end by 4 bases; junction bases not matched to a gene: 6. The CDR3 nucleotides read TGTGCCAGCAGCTCACTACAGGGGGATAAAAACATTCAGTACTTC. Its translation is CASSSLQGDKNIQYF.

This chain joins TRBV27 and TRBJ1-3; D is unresolved. The CDR3 runs to 14 residues. From germline, CDR1 is MNHEY and CDR2 SMNVEV (reference sequence). Trimming stripped 6 bases from V and 8 bases from J, with 17 bases between. CDR3 sequence (DNA): TGTGCCAGCAGACCGTGGCAGGCTAAAGACACCATATATTTT. It codes for CASRPWQAKDTIYF.

In this sample, this clone turned up a few times. The V and J genes are TRBV11-1 and TRBJ2-7; 12 positions agree with TRBD2. With 3 bases clipped from V and 5 bases from J, the junction kept 5 bases outside the gene matches. The CDR3 extends over 15 amino acids. Germline CDR1 and CDR2: SGHAT and FQDESV (reference sequence). CDR3 amino acids: CASSFLAGGPNEQYF. In DNA, the CDR3 is TGTGCCAGCAGCTTTCTAGCGGGAGGGCCTAACGAGCAGTACTTC.

J is TRBJ2-5 and V is TRBV25-1; tentatively, D is TRBD2 (6 bases). This CDR3 is built from 15 residues. V was pared by 2 bases and J by 5 bases, with 15 bases between. Germline CDR1 is MGHDK and CDR2 is SYGVNS. CDR3 loop: CASSENPSAYETQYF. The CDR3 DNA is TGTGCCAGCAGTGAAAATCCTAGCGCTTACGAGACCCAGTACTTC.

Of note for this clone: An end of the junction does not agree with germline; a read error may underlie this. The rearrangement uses TRBV6-1 and TRBJ1-6, with a weak D call TRBD1 (5 bases). The CDR3 consists of 15 residues. CDR1 is MNHNS, CDR2 SASEGT, per germline. CDR3 loop: CASREGAPAGSPLHF. The DNA of the CDR3 is TGTGCCAGCAGGGAAGGGGCGCCGGCCGGTTCACCCCTCCACTTT.

The V and J genes are TRBV2 and TRBJ2-1; TRBD1 matches at 10 bases. The CDR3 extends over 14 amino acids. Per the germline V gene, CDR1 is SNHLY and CDR2 is FYNNEI. V lost 4 bases and J lost 3; bases outside the gene matches: 0. Here the CDR3 DNA reads TGTGCCAGCAGTGGGACAGGGGGCTACAATGAGCAGTTCTTC. It codes for CASSGTGGYNEQFF.

The chain employs TRBV7-9 and TRBJ1-5; D unclear. This CDR3 is 13 amino acids long. The germline CDR1 and CDR2 sequences are SEHNR and FQNEAQ (reference sequence). Trimming pared 2 bases from V and 5 bases from J, leaving 7 bases between. CDR3 sequence: CASSLTADQPQHF. In DNA, the CDR3 is TGTGCCAGCAGCTTAACGGCGGATCAGCCCCAGCATTTT.